This TCR beta chain was obtained from a study of shared clonotypes between healthy human individuals. The length of the CDR3 is 11 residues. The V gene's germline CDR1 is MNHNY and CDR2 SVGAGI (reference sequence). Trimming took off 6 bases at V and 2 bases at J, with 5 bases between the two ends. This clone was picked up one time. Its target is unknown. Produced via immunoSEQ multiplex PCR; TCRdb's table is partial and in-frame only. This repertoire shows about 530,000 clones, 90% to 97% found once; its top ten account for 0.06%. Study observations and caveats: Shared across a few donors were around 5% of the naive CD4 clonotypes.

The sequenced material came from naive CD4+ T cells sorted from blood. The subset is: CD45RA+ positively selected. This receptor was taken from a woman between 25 and 40 years old in good health. The chain carries TRBV6-6 and TRBJ2-7; no reliable D call. CDR3 sequence: CASRDPYEQYF. Written as DNA, the CDR3 is TGTGCCAGCAGGGATCCCTACGAGCAGTACTTC.